One sample yielded the 4 T cell receptor beta chains listed below, sequenced in a study of T cell repertoires in cytomegalovirus infection. From the reads, TCRdb called clonotypes with MiXCR, one entry per CDR3 protein. The table shows 490,000 or so distinct CDR3 sequences, with about 11% occurring only once. The sample taken for sequencing was PBMCs. The source of these receptors is a human donor in good health (CMV status not recorded). Some clones in this sample may be carry-over from other donors' samples.

The sample holds many counts of this clonotype. This chain joins TRBV11-2 and TRBJ2-3; D gene unclear. Trimming took off 3 bases at V and 5 bases at J, with 6 bases between the two ends. Germline CDR1 reads SGHAT; CDR2 reads FQNNGV. The CDR3 length is 12 residues. As DNA, the CDR3 is TGTGCCAGCAGCTTTGGAAAAGATACGCAGTATTTT. It translates to CASSFGKDTQYF.

The chain recombines TRBV3-1 with TRBJ2-3; 7 positions agree with TRBD2. V lost 0 bases to trimming and J lost 7 bases; unmatched junction nucleotides: 4. The CDR3 extends over 14 amino acids. Per germline, CDR1 LGHDT and CDR2 YNNKEL (reference sequence). CDR3 loop: CASSQDLAEYTQYF. CDR3 in DNA: TGTGCCAGCAGCCAAGACCTAGCGGAGTATACGCAGTATTTT.

In this sample, this clonotype turned up many times. This sequence joins TRBV12-5 and TRBJ2-1; possibly TRBD2 for D (7 bases). This CDR3 comprises 14 residues. V lost 7 bases and J 4 bases, leaving 14 bases between the germline ends. The germline gives CDR1 LGHNT, CDR2 FRNRAP. The CDR3 DNA reads TGTGCTAGTGCCCTGGGGGGGGCATACAATGAGCAGTTCTTC. The encoded protein is CASALGGAYNEQFF.

V and J are TRBV5-1 and TRBJ2-7, with 15 bases aligning to TRBD2. Trimming removed 3 bases from V and 3 bases from J; junction bases left unmatched: 1. In germline, CDR1 is SGHRS, CDR2 YFSETQ. The CDR3 consists of 15 residues. The CDR3 protein is CASSWGLAGGYEQYF. For the CDR3, the DNA is TGCGCCAGCAGCTGGGGACTAGCGGGAGGCTACGAGCAGTACTTC.